These 21 T cell receptor beta chains share one sample of origin, sequenced in a study of regulatory T cells in long-lasting Graves disease. Arm-PCR of CDR3 regions and iRepertoire HTBI primers were used to build TCR beta libraries. A single record per CDR3 protein comes from TCRdb applying MiXCR to the multiplex PCR reads. The table has roughly 560,000 distinct CDR3 sequences, about 16% seen once. The time point: newly diagnosed GD, antithyroid drugs for less than 3 months. With RNA extracted from PBMCs as input, the TCR library was made. Separately, the same data were catalogued under a study of T cells in Graves' hyperthyroidism and ophthalmopathy.

Sequencing used peripheral blood mononuclear cells (PBMCs), obtained at new diagnosis, from a patient treated with antithyroid drugs. These receptors originate from a woman aged 40 to 65 with Graves disease.

Notes on this clonotype: A single base is all that separates this from a far larger clone, so a read error is likely. CDR3 coding DNA: TGTGCCAGCAGCGAGGAGGGGGATACGCAGTATTTT. It is translated as CASSEEGDTQYF. The chain is built from TRBV11-2 and TRBJ2-3, with D possibly matching TRBD2 (6 bases). CDR1 is SGHAT and CDR2 is FQNNGV in the germline V gene. This CDR3 comprises 12 residues. V lost 5 bases to trimming and J lost 6 bases, with 9 bases between them. The variable domain in full, with the rest retrieved from reference TRBV11-2 and TRBJ2-3, is EAGVAQSPRYKIIEKRQSVAFWCNPISGHATLYWYQQILGQGPKLLIQFQNNGVVDDSQLPKDRFSAERLKGVDSTLKIQPAKLEDSAVYLCASSEEGDTQYFGPGTRLTVL.

This clonotype appeared many times. The chain is built from TRBV30 and TRBJ1-1; D is unclear. Germline V gene sequence: CDR1 GTSNPN, CDR2 SVGIG (reference sequence). CDR3 length: 14 residues. V was trimmed by 3 bases and J by 1 base, leaving 12 bases between them. The CDR3 sequence: CAWRKSLGNTEAFF. The CDR3 DNA reads as TGTGCCTGGAGGAAGAGTCTAGGGAACACTGAAGCTTTCTTT.

The chain uses TRBV28 and TRBJ2-7; 10 bases align to TRBD1. The CDR3 totals 15 residues. Trimming removed 4 bases from V and 2 bases from J; junction bases left unmatched: 5. Germline CDR1 and CDR2: MDHEN and SYDVKM. As DNA, the CDR3 is TGTGCCAGCAGTTCTGAGACAGGGGGCACCTACGAGCAGTACTTC. Translating it yields CASSSETGGTYEQYF.

The chain carries TRBV13 and TRBJ2-5; TRBD2 is a possible D gene (5 bases). V lost 5 bases to trimming and J lost 5 bases, with 15 bases between them. The CDR3 has 14 residues. Germline CDR1 reads PRHDT; CDR2 reads FYEKMQ (reference sequence). The CDR3 loop is CASSPGVFGETQYF. The CDR3 DNA is TGTGCCAGCAGCCCCGGGGTTTTCGGTGAGACCCAGTACTTC.

This clonotype showed up many times. J is TRBJ2-1 and V is TRBV7-8, with 8 bases lining up with TRBD2. Unmatched junction bases numbered 7, after V lost 5 bases and J lost 4 bases. CDR3 length: 15 amino acids. From germline, CDR1 is SGHVS and CDR2 FQNEAQ. The CDR3 protein is CASSPGGGMYNEQFF. The CDR3 DNA sequence: TGTGCCAGCAGCCCAGGCGGGGGGATGTACAATGAGCAGTTCTTC.

This clonotype was counted many times. The V gene is TRBV11-2, the J gene TRBJ1-1; D remains unclear. The germline CDR1 and CDR2 sequences are SGHAT and FQNNGV. V lost 5 bases and J 0 bases, leaving 13 bases between the germline ends. The CDR3 is 15 residues long. The CDR3 sequence: CASSPHAALNTEAFF. As DNA, the CDR3 is TGTGCCAGCAGCCCCCACGCGGCCCTGAACACTGAAGCTTTCTTT.

This clonotype was counted at least ten times. V and J are TRBV27 and TRBJ2-7, with D tentatively TRBD1 (5 bases). V was trimmed by 5 bases and J by 5 bases, leaving 16 bases between them. Germline lookup yields CDR1 MNHEY and CDR2 SMNVEV (reference sequence). The CDR3 extends over 14 amino acids. This CDR3 is CASSVTVPPHEQYF. CDR3 coding DNA: TGTGCCAGCAGTGTGACAGTGCCCCCCCACGAGCAGTACTTC.

J is TRBJ1-1 and V is TRBV10-3, with 7 positions matching TRBD1. The CDR3 extends over 12 amino acids. Trimming cost V 6 bases and J 4 bases; bases outside gene matches: 2. In germline, CDR1 is ENHRY, CDR2 SYGVKD. This chain's CDR3 is CAIRQGGTEAFF. CDR3 nucleotides: TGTGCCATCAGGCAGGGGGGCACTGAAGCTTTCTTT.

This rearrangement joins TRBV12-3 or TRBV12-4 to TRBJ1-6; 10 bases map to TRBD1. The trim removed 6 bases at V and 7 bases at J, leaving 6 bases unmatched. The CDR3 contains 15 residues. CDR3 DNA: TGTGCCAGCAGCTGGAGGACAGGGGGAAATTCACCCCTCCACTTT. Its translation: CASSWRTGGNSPLHF.

This clonotype has more than one count but fewer than ten. V is TRBV6-5 and J is TRBJ1-5, with 9 bases that match TRBD1. In germline, CDR1 is MNHEY, CDR2 SVGAGI. CDR3 length equals 15 residues. Trimming took 4 bases from V and 4 from J; bases not matched to a gene: 5. This CDR3 is CASSSMGQGNQPQHF. The CDR3 nucleotides are TGTGCCAGCAGTTCCATGGGACAGGGTAATCAGCCCCAGCATTTT.

This clonotype came up a few times. The CDR3 DNA follows: TGTGCCTGGAGTGTACCCGCGGGCGCGATCTATGGCTACACCTTC. Its protein product is CAWSVPAGAIYGYTF. The chain employs TRBV30 and TRBJ1-2, with D unclear. The CDR3 length is 15 residues. V lost 0 bases, J lost 4 bases, and 15 bases lay in between. Germline assignment: CDR1 GTSNPN and CDR2 SVGIG (reference sequence).

This clonotype was seen at least ten times. The chain uses TRBV2 and TRBJ2-3; 8 bases line up with TRBD2. The CDR3 has 16 residues. Germline V gene lookup returns CDR1 SNHLY and CDR2 FYNNEI. Trimming at V came to 6 bases and at J to 2 bases, leaving 10 bases not matched to a gene. The CDR3 DNA follows: TGTGCCAGCAGCGCCGGGGGGGGGCGGGTCACAGATACGCAGTATTTT. Encoded protein: CASSAGGGRVTDTQYF.

This clonotype was seen more than once but under ten times. The chain combines TRBV20-1 with TRBJ2-7; D perhaps matches TRBD1 (6 bases). Germline V lookup: CDR1 DFQATT, CDR2 SNEGSKA (reference sequence). V was pared by 5 bases and J by 2 bases, with 13 bases between. This CDR3 spans 13 amino acids. The CDR3 sequence is CSAPRDNTYEQYF. Here the CDR3 DNA reads TGCAGTGCTCCCCGGGACAATACCTACGAGCAGTACTTC.

The rearrangement uses TRBV18 and TRBJ1-1; the D gene is possibly TRBD1 (5 bases). Germline loops: CDR1 KGHSH, CDR2 LQKENI. Trimming removed 4 bases at V and 6 bases at J, with 9 bases between. This CDR3 is 12 amino acids long. The DNA of the CDR3 is TGTGCCAGCTCACGGGGGGATCCTGAAGCTTTCTTT. Translation: CASSRGDPEAFF.

The genes are TRBV10-3 and TRBJ1-1; D is ambiguous. Germline CDR1 and CDR2: ENHRY and SYGVKD. The length of the CDR3 is 13 residues. Trimming stripped 2 bases from V and 2 bases from J, with 6 bases between. CDR3 sequence: CAISEKGNTEAFF. The DNA of the CDR3 is TGTGCCATCAGTGAGAAAGGCAACACTGAAGCTTTCTTT.

This clonotype appeared many times. V is TRBV28 and J is TRBJ1-2; a weak D match, TRBD1 (5 bases). In germline, CDR1 is MDHEN, CDR2 SYDVKM. The ends were cut back, 5 bases at V and 3 bases at J, with 13 bases in the middle. The CDR3 covers 14 residues. This chain's CDR3 is CASSPQRGHYGYTF. CDR3 bases: TGTGCCAGCAGTCCCCAGCGGGGACACTATGGCTACACCTTC.

J is TRBJ1-2 and V is TRBV19, with a tentative D call TRBD1 (6 bases). There are 14 residues in the CDR3. CDR1 is LNHDA, CDR2 SQIVND, per germline (reference sequence). Between the trimmed V and J ends, which lost 3 bases and 8 bases, there was a span of 16 bases. CDR3 region: CASSIEAGTRGYTF. The CDR3 DNA is TGTGCCAGTAGTATTGAGGCAGGGACACGCGGCTACACCTTC.

This clonotype appeared a few times. The chain couples TRBV6-1 to TRBJ2-3, with D perhaps being TRBD1 or TRBD2 (6 bases each). V dropped 3 bases and J dropped 11 bases, with 15 bases sitting between them. The germline gives CDR1 MNHNS, CDR2 SASEGT. The CDR3 totals 13 residues. CDR3 DNA sequence: TGTGCCAGCAGTGATGTAGGGGGGCGCGGGCAGTATTTT. It specifies CASSDVGGRGQYF.

Ten or more counts support this clonotype. The V gene is TRBV28, the J gene TRBJ1-1; 8 nucleotides agree with TRBD1. V lost 6 bases and J lost 0; bases outside the gene matches: 12. Germline CDR1 reads MDHEN; CDR2 reads SYDVKM. This CDR3 region has 17 residues. Here the CDR3 DNA reads TGTGCCAGCAGGTCGACAGGGGTGGTGTCCATGAACACTGAAGCTTTCTTT. Translating gives CASRSTGVVSMNTEAFF.

This clonotype was found many times. The gene calls are TRBV20-1 and TRBJ2-3; 9 positions agree with TRBD1. The V gene's germline CDR1 is DFQATT and CDR2 SNEGSKA (reference sequence). V lost 7 bases to trimming and J lost 0 bases; unmatched junction nucleotides: 8. The CDR3 consists of 15 residues. Here the CDR3 reads CSGEDRGTSTDTQYF. The CDR3 DNA follows: TGCAGTGGGGAGGACAGGGGAACTAGCACAGATACGCAGTATTTT.

V usage is TRBV30 and J usage is TRBJ1-2; D possibly corresponds to TRBD1 (5 bases). V lost 3 bases and J lost 4, with 9 bases in between. Germline lookup yields CDR1 GTSNPN and CDR2 SVGIG (reference sequence). The CDR3 is 12 amino acids. This CDR3 is CAWRGLGYGYTF. CDR3 nucleotides: TGTGCCTGGAGGGGGCTCGGCTATGGCTACACCTTC.